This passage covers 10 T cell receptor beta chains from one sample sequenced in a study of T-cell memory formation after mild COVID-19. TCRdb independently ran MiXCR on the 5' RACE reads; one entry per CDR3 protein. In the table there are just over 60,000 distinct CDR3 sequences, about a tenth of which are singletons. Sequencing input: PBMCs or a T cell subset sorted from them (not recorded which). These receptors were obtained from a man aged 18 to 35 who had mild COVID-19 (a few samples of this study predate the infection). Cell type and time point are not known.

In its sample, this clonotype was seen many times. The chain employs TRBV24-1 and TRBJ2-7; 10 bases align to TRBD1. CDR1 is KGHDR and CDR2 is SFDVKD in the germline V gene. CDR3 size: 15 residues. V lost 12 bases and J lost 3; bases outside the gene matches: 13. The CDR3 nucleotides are TGTGCCCCCCAGGCTCGGGACAGGGGACTCTACGAGCAGTACGTC. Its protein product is CAPQARDRGLYEQYV.

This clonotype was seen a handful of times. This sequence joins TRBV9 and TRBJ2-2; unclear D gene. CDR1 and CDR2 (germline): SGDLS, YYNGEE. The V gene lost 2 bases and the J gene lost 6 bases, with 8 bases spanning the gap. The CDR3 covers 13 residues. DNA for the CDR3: TGTGCCAGCAGCGTTAGACCGTCCGGGGAGCTGTTTTTT. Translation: CASSVRPSGELFF.

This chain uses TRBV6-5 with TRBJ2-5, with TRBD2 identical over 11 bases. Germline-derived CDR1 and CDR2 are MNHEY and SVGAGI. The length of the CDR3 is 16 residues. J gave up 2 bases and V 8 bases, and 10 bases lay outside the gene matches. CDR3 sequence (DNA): TGTGCCAGCTCCAAACGGGCTAGCGGGGGGCAAGAGACCCAGTACTTC. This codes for CASSKRASGGQETQYF.

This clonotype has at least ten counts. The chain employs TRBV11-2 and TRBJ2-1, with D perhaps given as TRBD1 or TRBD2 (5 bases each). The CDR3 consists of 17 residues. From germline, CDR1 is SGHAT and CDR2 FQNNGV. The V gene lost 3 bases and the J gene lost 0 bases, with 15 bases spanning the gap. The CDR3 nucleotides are TGTGCCAGCAGCTTGTCCGGGGCCCGCCCCTCCTACAATGAGCAGTTCTTC. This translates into CASSLSGARPSYNEQFF. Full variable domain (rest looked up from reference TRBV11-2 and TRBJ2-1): EAGVAQSPRYKIIEKRQSVAFWCNPISGHATLYWYQQILGQGPKLLIQFQNNGVVDDSQLPKDRFSAERLKGVDSTLKIQPAKLEDSAVYLCASSLSGARPSYNEQFFGPGTRLTVL.

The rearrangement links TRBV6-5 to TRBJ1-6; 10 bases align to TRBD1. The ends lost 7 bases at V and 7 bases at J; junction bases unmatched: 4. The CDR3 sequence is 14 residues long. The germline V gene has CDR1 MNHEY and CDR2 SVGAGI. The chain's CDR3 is CASNRDRGNSPLHF. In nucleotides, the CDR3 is TGTGCCAGCAATCGGGACAGGGGAAATTCACCCCTCCACTTT.

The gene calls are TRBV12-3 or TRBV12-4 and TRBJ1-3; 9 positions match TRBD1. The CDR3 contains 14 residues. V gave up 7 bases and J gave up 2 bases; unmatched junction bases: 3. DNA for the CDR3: TGTGCCAGCATTAGGGACAGGGCTGGAAACACCATATATTTT. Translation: CASIRDRAGNTIYF.

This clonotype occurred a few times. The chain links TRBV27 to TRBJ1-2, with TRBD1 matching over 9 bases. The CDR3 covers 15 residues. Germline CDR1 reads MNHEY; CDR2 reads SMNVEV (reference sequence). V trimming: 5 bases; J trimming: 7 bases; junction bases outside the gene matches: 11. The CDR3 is CASSKEQGALGGYTF. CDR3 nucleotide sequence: TGTGCCAGCAGTAAAGAACAGGGGGCTCTCGGTGGCTACACCTTC.

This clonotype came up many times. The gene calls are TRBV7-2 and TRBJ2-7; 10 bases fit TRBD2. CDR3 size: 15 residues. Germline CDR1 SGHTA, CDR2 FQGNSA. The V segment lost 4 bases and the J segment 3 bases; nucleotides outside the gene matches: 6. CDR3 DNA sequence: TGTGCCAGCAGCTCAACTAGCGGGGCTTTCTACGAGCAGTACTTC. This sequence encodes CASSSTSGAFYEQYF.

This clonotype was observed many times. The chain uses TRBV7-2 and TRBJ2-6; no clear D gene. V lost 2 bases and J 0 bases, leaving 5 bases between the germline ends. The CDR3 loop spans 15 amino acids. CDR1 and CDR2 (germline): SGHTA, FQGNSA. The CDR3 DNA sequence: TGTGCCAGCAGCTTATGGGGCTCTGGGGCCAACGTCCTGACTTTC. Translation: CASSLWGSGANVLTF.

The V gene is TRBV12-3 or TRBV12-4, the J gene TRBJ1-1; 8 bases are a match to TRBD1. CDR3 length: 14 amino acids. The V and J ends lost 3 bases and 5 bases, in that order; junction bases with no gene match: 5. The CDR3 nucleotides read TGTGCCAGCAGTTTTCAGGGGGCCGGAACTGAAGCTTTCTTT. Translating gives CASSFQGAGTEAFF.